This TCR beta chain stems from a study of identical twins. Germline lookup yields CDR1 SGHRS and CDR2 YFSETQ. Trimming removed 4 bases from V and 9 bases from J; junction bases left unmatched: 11. The CDR3 length is 16 residues. TCRdb itself ran the 5' RACE reads through MiXCR, one entry per CDR3 protein. The sample records hundreds of thousands of distinct CDR3 sequences, 15% to 20% being singletons. Concerning this clonotype: No conserved phenylalanine or tryptophan is present at the end of the CDR3, so a read error is the likely explanation.

A further study also used this sample, focusing on T cells expressing NK-cell markers.

This receptor was identified in a woman between 18 and 29 years old in good health. V usage is TRBV5-1 and J usage is TRBJ2-1; 12 nucleotides agree with TRBD1. The source material was PBMCs. The CDR3 bases are TGCGCCAGCAGCCCGCCCGGGACAGGGGGCTACGGTGAGCAGTTCTTG. Amino acids: CASSPPGTGGYGEQFL.